Shown below are 14 T cell receptor beta chains from a single sample sequenced in a study of blood T cell repertoires in COVID-19. Profiled with immunoSEQ multiplex PCR; TCRdb holds only in-frame clones, not every one. This table has around 290,000 clones, 88% appearing once. Sequenced: PBMCs or T cells enriched from blood (not recorded which). These receptors came from a woman aged 55-70 years in a cohort exposed to, infected with or recovered from COVID-19 (not recorded which).

This sequence joins TRBV28 and TRBJ2-1; TRBD2 matches at 7 bases. Germline V gene data show CDR1 as MDHEN and CDR2 as SYDVKM. With V trimmed by 4 bases and J by 8 bases, 14 bases remained unmatched. The CDR3 sequence is 16 residues long. The CDR3 DNA reads TGTGCCAGCAGTTCCCCCTCAGGGCCACGGGGGGATGAGCAGTTCTTC. Residues: CASSSPSGPRGDEQFF.

This chain joins TRBV7-6 and TRBJ2-5, with D hard to call. The V gene lost 1 base and the J gene lost 7 bases, with 7 bases spanning the gap. Germline V CDR1 and CDR2: SGHVS, FNYEAQ. This CDR3 has 12 amino acids. The CDR3 is CASSLVSGTQYF. The CDR3 region has the DNA TGTGCCAGCAGCTTAGTCAGTGGGACCCAGTACTTC.

J is TRBJ1-5 and V is TRBV10-2; D is unresolved. The length of the CDR3 is 13 residues. The germline CDR1 and CDR2 sequences are WSHSY and SAAADI. V gave up 4 bases and J gave up 4 bases, with 8 bases separating them. The CDR3 bases are TGCGCCAGCAGTGGGGCAGAAAATCAGCCCCAGCATTTT. Protein: CASSGAENQPQHF.

The V and J genes are TRBV2 and TRBJ1-5, with D unclear. The V end was cut by 0 bases, the J end by 7 bases, with 10 bases between. The CDR3 runs to 14 residues. CDR1 and CDR2 from the germline V gene are SNHLY and FYNNEI. The CDR3 DNA is TGTGCCAGCAGTGAAGCGCCCCCGGGGCAGCCCCAGCATTTT. Protein product: CASSEAPPGQPQHF. The full variable domain, completed using reference TRBV2 and TRBJ1-5, is EPEVTQTPSHQVTQMGQEVILRCVPISNHLYFYWYRQILGQKVEFLVSFYNNEISEKSEIFDDQFSVERPDGSNFTLKIRSTKLEDSAMYFCASSEAPPGQPQHFGDGTRLSIL.

This chain uses TRBV6-5 with TRBJ1-1, with D tentatively TRBD1 (5 bases). The CDR3 spans 13 residues. Germline CDR1 is MNHEY and CDR2 is SVGAGI. V dropped 6 bases and J dropped 7 bases, with 15 bases sitting between them. This chain's CDR3 is CASSDPGGNEAFF. The CDR3 region has the DNA TGTGCCAGCAGCGACCCCGGGGGAAATGAAGCTTTCTTT.

This clone was found once. The chain uses TRBV19 and TRBJ2-3; 9 bases line up with TRBD2. This CDR3 is 14 amino acids long. From germline, CDR1 is LNHDA and CDR2 SQIVND (reference sequence). After removal of 2 bases from V and 4 bases from J, the junction contained 1 base not matched to a gene. The CDR3 bases are TGTGCCAGTAGTATACTAGCGGGACCAGATACGCAGTATTTT. This sequence encodes CASSILAGPDTQYF.

The chain has TRBV5-1 and TRBJ2-2, with a weak D call TRBD1 (5 bases). The CDR3 has 15 residues. V dropped 2 bases and J dropped 6 bases, with 14 bases sitting between them. Germline V gene lookup returns CDR1 SGHRS and CDR2 YFSETQ. CDR3: CASSFSTGSSGELFF. DNA for the CDR3: TGCGCCAGCAGCTTCTCTACAGGATCTTCCGGGGAGCTGTTTTTT.

This chain connects TRBV7-9 to TRBJ2-3, with 7 bases aligning to TRBD2. V shed 2 bases, J shed 0 bases, and the junction held 8 bases outside the gene matches. CDR1 SEHNR and CDR2 FQNEAQ come from the germline V gene (reference sequence). CDR3 length: 17 residues. The CDR3 loop reads CASSLPSGAASTDTQYF. CDR3 nucleotide sequence: TGTGCCAGCAGCTTACCTAGCGGTGCTGCTAGCACAGATACGCAGTATTTT.

The rearrangement joins TRBV18 to TRBJ2-3, with D unclear. Per the germline V gene, CDR1 is KGHSH and CDR2 is LQKENI. This CDR3 has 13 residues. V dropped 3 bases and J dropped 2 bases, with 6 bases sitting between them. The CDR3 is CASSPGLTDTQYF. Here the CDR3 DNA reads TGTGCCAGCTCACCGGGCCTCACAGATACGCAGTATTTT.

The table lists this clone with a few counts. This chain connects TRBV2 to TRBJ1-1; 9 nucleotides agree with TRBD1. J gave up 5 bases and V 2 bases, and 9 bases lay outside the gene matches. CDR3 size: 16 residues. Per germline, CDR1 SNHLY and CDR2 FYNNEI. The CDR3 reads CASSESDRGFRTEAFF. The CDR3 DNA sequence: TGTGCCAGCAGTGAATCGGACAGGGGTTTTCGGACTGAAGCTTTCTTT.

This clone is a singleton in its sample. V gene TRBV19 combines with J gene TRBJ2-2, with TRBD1 matching over 8 bases. Per the germline V gene, CDR1 is LNHDA and CDR2 is SQIVND (reference sequence). J gave up 6 bases and V 5 bases, and 5 bases lay outside the gene matches. This CDR3 has 14 residues. CDR3 sequence (DNA): TGTGCCAGTAGTGGACAGGGTAGGGCCGGGGAGCTGTTTTTT. It encodes CASSGQGRAGELFF.

This clone was counted between two and nine times. The J gene is TRBJ2-3, the V gene TRBV25-1; maybe TRBD2 (5 bases). The CDR3 length is 14 residues. CDR1 MGHDK and CDR2 SYGVNS come from the germline V gene. V lost 6 bases and J 2 bases, leaving 12 bases between the germline ends. CDR3 protein: CASRPLEPTDTQYF. DNA of the CDR3: TGTGCCAGCAGACCACTAGAACCCACAGATACGCAGTATTTT. Full variable domain (rest looked up from reference TRBV25-1 and TRBJ2-3): EADIYQTPRYLVIGTGKKITLECSQTMGHDKMYWYQQDPGMELHLIHYSYGVNSTEKGDLSSESTVSRIRTEHFPLTLESARPSHTSQYLCASRPLEPTDTQYFGPGTRLTVL.

Notes on this clone: One junction end disagrees with the germline gene, perhaps due to a read error. V is TRBV5-1 and J is TRBJ1-2; D is undetermined. Per the germline V gene, CDR1 is SGHRS and CDR2 is YFSETQ. The CDR3 totals 14 residues. CDR3 loop: CANSLEPEGYGYTF. The CDR3 DNA reads as TGCGCCAACAGCTTGGAACCAGAGGGCTATGGCTACACCTTC.

The chain links TRBV19 to TRBJ2-1; D is undetermined. Trimming stripped 6 bases from V and 6 bases from J, with 6 bases between. The germline CDR1 and CDR2 sequences are LNHDA and SQIVND (reference sequence). The CDR3 has 11 residues. CDR3 loop: CASSLRNEQFF. The CDR3 coding sequence is TGTGCCAGTAGCCTCCGCAATGAGCAGTTCTTC.